The 13 T cell receptor beta chains listed next were all sequenced from one sample in a study of blood T cells in healthy people across ages. Using a J-beta primer mix together with a sample-barcoded 5' primer, a second PCR was run for about 6 to 11 cycles. TCRdb used MiXCR to reprocess the 5' RACE reads, holding one entry per CDR3 protein. The sample shows roughly 1,800,000 distinct CDR3 sequences, around 48% of them seen only once. The specimen was blood. These receptors were collected from a woman in her thirties or forties in good health.

The chain is built from TRBV5-1 and TRBJ1-6; D may be TRBD1 (6 bases). V dropped 0 bases and J dropped 3 bases, with 13 bases sitting between them. The CDR3 is 17 amino acids. The germline gives CDR1 SGHRS, CDR2 YFSETQ. The CDR3 is CASSLDLGGGYNSPLHF. The CDR3 nucleotides read TGCGCCAGCAGCTTGGACTTGGGGGGCGGCTATAATTCACCCCTCCACTTT.

The V call is TRBV20-1, the J call TRBJ2-5, with 8 bases identical to TRBD1. V shed 0 bases and J 9 bases; nucleotides not matched to a gene: 21. The CDR3 spans 18 residues. Looked up from germline, CDR1 is DFQATT and CDR2 is SNEGSKA (reference sequence). CDR3 sequence: CSARDRPFPGQARVAQYF. CDR3 DNA sequence: TGCAGTGCTAGAGACCGGCCCTTCCCGGGACAGGCCCGGGTGGCCCAGTACTTC.

This clonotype was seen a few times. V and J are TRBV6-2 or TRBV6-3 and TRBJ2-4; D unclear. The last part of the DNA fits TRBJ2-7 better; the J call may be wrong. The CDR3 contains 14 residues. Looked up from germline, CDR1 is MNHEY and CDR2 is SVGEGT. The DNA of the CDR3 is TGTGCCAGCAGTCTTCGGATGGACGTCAACGAGCAGTACTTC. Its protein is CASSLRMDVNEQYF.

In this sample, this clonotype turned up a few times. The CDR3 nucleotides read TGCGCCAGCAGCCCTTGGGGCGGGATCTCCTACGAGCAGTACTTC. Amino acid sequence: CASSPWGGISYEQYF. V gene TRBV5-1 combines with J gene TRBJ2-7; D perhaps matches TRBD2 (6 bases). Per the germline V gene, CDR1 is SGHRS and CDR2 is YFSETQ. This CDR3 has 15 amino acids. V was pared by 4 bases and J by 0 bases, with 14 bases between.

The DNA of the CDR3 is TGTGCCAGCAGTCAGACAGGGTGGGGGGCGACCCAGTTCTTC. Protein sequence: CASSQTGWGATQFF. V is TRBV12-3 or TRBV12-4 and J is TRBJ2-1; a possible D gene is TRBD1 (7 bases). The V and J ends lost 5 bases and 13 bases respectively, with 21 bases between them. The CDR3 contains 14 residues.

This rearrangement joins TRBV20-1 to TRBJ1-2; TRBD1 matches at 7 bases. J gave up 7 bases and V 0 bases, and 14 bases lay outside the gene matches. The CDR3 totals 16 residues. Germline CDR1 and CDR2: DFQATT and SNEGSKA (reference sequence). CDR3 coding DNA: TGCAGTGCTAGAGAGGCGACAGGGCGGAGGTCGAGTGGCTACACCTTC. Translation: CSAREATGRRSSGYTF.

The chain uses TRBV7-2 and TRBJ2-3; 7 bases are a match to TRBD2. J gave up 4 bases and V 4 bases, and 8 bases lay outside the gene matches. From germline, CDR1 is SGHTA and CDR2 FQGNSA. The CDR3 extends over 15 amino acids. The CDR3 region has the DNA TGTGCCAGCAGCTCAACGGGGGGTAACGCAGATACGCAGTATTTT. This sequence encodes CASSSTGGNADTQYF.

This clonotype was seen a few times. The V gene is TRBV3-1, the J gene TRBJ2-3, with a possible D match to TRBD2 (7 bases). The CDR3 is 15 amino acids. Germline loops: CDR1 LGHDT, CDR2 YNNKEL (reference sequence). Trimming cost V 1 base and J 5 bases, with 13 bases left between them. The CDR3 loop reads CASSQGGGAIDTQYF. CDR3 sequence (DNA): TGTGCCAGCAGCCAAGGGGGGGGGGCGATAGATACGCAGTATTTT.

The chain's CDR3 is CASSRHTGELFF. For the CDR3, the DNA is TGTGCCAGCAGCCGCCACACCGGGGAGCTGTTTTTT. V is TRBV14 and J is TRBJ2-2; unclear D gene. CDR1 SGHDN and CDR2 FVKESK come from the germline V gene. CDR3 length: 12 residues. V dropped 4 bases and J dropped 3 bases, with 3 bases sitting between them.

This clonotype has a handful of counts. The genes are TRBV28 and TRBJ2-4; maybe TRBD1 (5 bases). The CDR3 loop spans 14 amino acids. Germline CDR1 is MDHEN and CDR2 is SYDVKM. The V end lost 3 bases, the J end lost 15 bases, and 21 bases lay between the germline ends. CDR3: CASSFRGSRQGWYF. The CDR3 DNA follows: TGTGCCAGCAGTTTTAGGGGTTCAAGGCAAGGGTGGTACTTC.

The CDR3 bases are TGTGCCAGCAGTCAAGGGCGTTGCGAGCAGTACTTC. Its protein is CASSQGRCEQYF. V and J are TRBV6-2 or TRBV6-3 and TRBJ2-7; D unresolved. Germline values: CDR1 MNHEY, CDR2 SVGEGT. This CDR3 region has 12 residues. Trimming took off 5 bases at V and 6 bases at J, with 11 bases between the two ends.

This clonotype has just a few counts. The J gene is TRBJ2-1, the V gene TRBV28; 11 nucleotides agree with TRBD2. With V trimmed by 6 bases and J by 8 bases, 9 bases remained unmatched. The length of the CDR3 is 15 residues. Germline CDR1 reads MDHEN; CDR2 reads SYDVKM. Here the CDR3 DNA reads TGTGCCAGCAGCTATGTTAGCGGGGGGGCCCATGAGCAGTTCTTC. Translated: CASSYVSGGAHEQFF.

This rearrangement joins TRBV20-1 to TRBJ2-7; 8 bases are shared with TRBD1. Germline CDR1 and CDR2: DFQATT and SNEGSKA (reference sequence). This CDR3 comprises 15 residues. V lost 4 bases and J lost 3; bases outside the gene matches: 11. CDR3 sequence: CSATVGTGPDYEQYF. The CDR3 DNA sequence: TGCAGTGCTACGGTGGGGACAGGCCCTGACTACGAGCAGTACTTC.